This TCR beta chain comes out of a study of molecular identifiers for immune sequencing clone quantification. This CDR3 is built from 15 residues. The ends lost 9 bases at V and 0 bases at J; junction bases unmatched: 10. Germline V lookup: CDR1 MDHEN, CDR2 SYDVKM. Bulk TCR libraries used previously described methods and listed TCR primers. TCRdb re-analysed the PCR reads in MiXCR, keeping a single row per CDR3 protein. The sample records 460,000 or so distinct CDR3 sequences, 20% to 25% being singletons. Naive CD8 T cell sorting was performed on the CD8+CD4-CCR7+CD45RA+ phenotype. This clonotype was detected only a few times. Antigen specificity is unknown. General study findings and limits: Jurkat TCR RNA spiked in from one cell (amid 800,000 to 1,000,000 naive cells) was reportedly detectable. Whereas clones above 20 RNA copies held under 1% of naive-cell molecules, they held over 98% of effector molecules.

The origin of this receptor is a human donor in good health. Some libraries in this study had Jurkat cell RNA spiked in. The V call is TRBV28, the J call TRBJ2-7, with 8 nucleotides matching TRBD2. The sequencing input was naive CD8+ T cells from blood, with Jurkat cell RNA spiked in. Indicated subset: FACS-sorted CD8+CD4-CCR7+CD45RA+ naive T cells. The CDR3 region has the DNA TGTGCCAGTAAACTAGCGGACCAAGGCTCCTACGAGCAGTACTTC. Translating it yields CASKLADQGSYEQYF.